Listed below are T cell receptor beta chains from one sample, sequenced in a study of cytomegalovirus exposure and HLA in healthy donors. The method was immunoSEQ multiplex PCR; TCRdb's version includes in-frame clones alone and lacks a portion of them. The repertoire has about 82,000 clones, approximately 93% of them found once; the top ten carry 0.65% to 0.7%. The sample taken for sequencing was PBMCs. The origin of the receptors is a young man in good health and CMV-seronegative. Both conserved end residues are part of each CDR3. The D gene is left open where the match is weak. Not all rows give a size; the values are once, few, many and, for expanded clones, a class.

V: TRBV6-5
J: TRBJ1-2
size: NA
D: TRBD1
DNA: TGTGCCAGCAGCCAGGGGGCGTTGGGTGGCTACACCTTC
CDR3: CASSQGALGGYTF

V: TRBV27
J: TRBJ1-6
size: once
D: TRBD1
DNA: TGTGCCAGCAGTTTATATGGGACAGGGGGCGAGGGTTCACCCCTCCACTTT
CDR3: CASSLYGTGGEGSPLHF

V: TRBV6-1
J: TRBJ1-1
size: NA
D: TRBD1
DNA: TGTGCCAGCACCCAGGGGGCGATCGGCACTGAAGCTTTCTTT
CDR3: CASTQGAIGTEAFF

V: TRBV10-3
J: TRBJ1-1
size: NA
D: TRBD1
DNA: TGTGCCATCAGGTCGGACAGGGGGATGAACACTGAAGCTTTCTTT
CDR3: CAIRSDRGMNTEAFF

V: TRBV7-9
J: TRBJ2-3
size: NA
D: TRBD2
DNA: TGTGCCAGCAGCTCCAGAACTAGCGGGAGGGCAGATACGCAGTATTTT
CDR3: CASSSRTSGRADTQYF

V: TRBV20-1
J: TRBJ2-2
size: NA
D: NA
DNA: TGCAGTGCCTCCGGAGGGGGGGAGCTGTTTTTT
CDR3: CSASGGGELFF

V: TRBV11-2
J: TRBJ2-7
size: NA
D: TRBD1
DNA: TGTGCCAGCAGCTTAGCGACCGGGACAGGGATCTACGAGCAGTACTTC
CDR3: CASSLATGTGIYEQYF

V: TRBV7-9
J: TRBJ1-1
size: once
D: TRBD1
DNA: TGTGCCAGCAGCTTAGTAGGGACAGCTAACACTGAAGCTTTCTTT
CDR3: CASSLVGTANTEAFF

V: TRBV2
J: TRBJ2-5
size: NA
D: NA
DNA: TGTGCCAGCACTATGGGGCCGTACCAAGAGACCCAGTACTTC
CDR3: CASTMGPYQETQYF

V: TRBV28
J: TRBJ2-7
size: NA
D: TRBD1
DNA: TGTGCCAGCAGTTTACGGCGGGGACAGGGCGTAGGGCCCGTCTACGAGCAGTACTTC
CDR3: CASSLRRGQGVGPVYEQYF

V: TRBV29-1
J: TRBJ1-2
size: NA
D: TRBD1
DNA: TGCAGCGCCCAAGATAGGGGCCGGGACAGCAACTATGGCTACACCTTC
CDR3: CSAQDRGRDSNYGYTF

V: TRBV11-2
J: TRBJ2-2
size: NA
D: NA
DNA: TGTGCCAGCAGCGACGGGGGTTTTAACACCGGGGAGCTGTTTTTT
CDR3: CASSDGGFNTGELFF

V: TRBV19
J: TRBJ1-1
size: NA
D: NA
DNA: TGTGCCAGTAGTATAGGAGGGCGGCTACGGAGGGGAGCTTTCTTT
CDR3: CASSIGGRLRRGAFF

V: TRBV18
J: TRBJ2-7
size: NA
D: TRBD2
DNA: TGTGCCAGCTCACCACCGCACGGACTGGGGGGGATGGAGCAGTACTTC
CDR3: CASSPPHGLGGMEQYF

V: TRBV4-3
J: TRBJ1-5
size: NA
D: TRBD1
DNA: TGCGCCAGCAGCCAAGAGGAGACAGGGGGCGGTCAGCCCCAGCATTTT
CDR3: CASSQEETGGGQPQHF

V: TRBV7-9
J: TRBJ1-5
size: NA
D: NA
DNA: TGTGCCAGCAGCTTATCTCAACAGAGTCAGCCCCAGCATTTT
CDR3: CASSLSQQSQPQHF

V: TRBV29-1
J: TRBJ2-7
size: NA
D: TRBD1
DNA: TGCAGCGTCCGTGATTCCGGGACAGGGGGCTACAACGAGCAGTACTTC
CDR3: CSVRDSGTGGYNEQYF

V: TRBV5-1
J: TRBJ2-1
size: NA
D: NA
DNA: TGCGCCAGCAGCCCCTTTTCGACAGGCCCTGAATCCTACAATGAGCAGTTCTTC
CDR3: CASSPFSTGPESYNEQFF

V: TRBV7-2
J: TRBJ2-1
size: NA
D: TRBD2
DNA: TGTGCCAGCATCATGAATAGCGGGGCCTACAATGAGCAGTTCTTC
CDR3: CASIMNSGAYNEQFF

V: TRBV6-1
J: TRBJ1-3
size: NA
D: NA
DNA: TGTGCCAGCAGTGAAGACAGACACTCTGGAAACACCATATATTTT
CDR3: CASSEDRHSGNTIYF

V: TRBV11-2
J: TRBJ1-4
size: NA
D: NA
DNA: TGTGCCAGCAGCTTAGGGAACTTGGGCGAAAAACTGTTTTTT
CDR3: CASSLGNLGEKLFF

V: TRBV19
J: TRBJ1-2
size: NA
D: NA
DNA: TGTGCCAGCAACGATATCCGACCTAGGACAATCAGCTATGGCTACACCTTC
CDR3: CASNDIRPRTISYGYTF

V: TRBV6-4
J: TRBJ2-1
size: NA
D: TRBD2
DNA: TGTGCCAGCAGTGGAGGTAGCGGGGGGTCCCACGGTGAGCAGTTCTTC
CDR3: CASSGGSGGSHGEQFF

V: TRBV9
J: TRBJ2-7
size: NA
D: TRBD2
DNA: TGTGCCAGCAGCCCCCTGGCGGGAGCCTTCTACGAGCAGTACTTC
CDR3: CASSPLAGAFYEQYF

V: TRBV6-5
J: TRBJ1-2
size: NA
D: TRBD1
DNA: TGTGCCAGCCACGCCCCCGGGACAGGGAATGGCTACACCTTC
CDR3: CASHAPGTGNGYTF

V: TRBV7-6
J: TRBJ2-7
size: NA
D: NA
DNA: TGTGCCAGCAGCTTAAGTCAGGGGATGTCCACCGAGCAGTACTTC
CDR3: CASSLSQGMSTEQYF

V: TRBV11-2
J: TRBJ2-3
size: NA
D: TRBD2
DNA: TGTGCCAGCAGCTTAAGGCGTCTAGCGGGGGGCACAGATACGCAGTATTTT
CDR3: CASSLRRLAGGTDTQYF

V: TRBV7-6
J: TRBJ2-3
size: NA
D: NA
DNA: TGTGCCAGCAGCTTAGTCGGGGAAGATACGCAGTATTTT
CDR3: CASSLVGEDTQYF

V: TRBV5-1
J: TRBJ2-7
size: NA
D: TRBD2
DNA: TGCGCCAGCAGCCCCCCGGGAGGGGGAGTTAGTTACGAGCAGTACTTC
CDR3: CASSPPGGGVSYEQYF

V: TRBV7-9
J: TRBJ1-2
size: once
D: TRBD1
DNA: TGTGCCAGCACCGAGACAGGGGGTTTTGGCTACACCTTC
CDR3: CASTETGGFGYTF

V: TRBV29-1
J: TRBJ1-1
size: NA
D: TRBD1
DNA: TGCAGCGTTGGGGACAGGAACACTGAAGCTTTCTTT
CDR3: CSVGDRNTEAFF

V: TRBV19
J: TRBJ1-1
size: NA
D: NA
DNA: TGTGCCAGTAGTAGGGAGGGTTACACTGAAGCTTTCTTT
CDR3: CASSREGYTEAFF

V: TRBV10-3
J: TRBJ1-4
size: NA
D: TRBD1
DNA: TGTGCCATCAGGCCGACAGGGGGCAACGGAAAACTGTTTTTT
CDR3: CAIRPTGGNGKLFF

V: TRBV5-1
J: TRBJ1-6
size: NA
D: NA
DNA: TGCGCCAGCAGCTTGGCTCAGGGGATCTATAATTCACCCCTCCACTTT
CDR3: CASSLAQGIYNSPLHF

V: TRBV5-1
J: TRBJ2-5
size: once
D: TRBD2
DNA: TGCGCCAGCAGTGCCGGGAGGGCGAAAGAGACCCAGTACTTC
CDR3: CASSAGRAKETQYF

V: TRBV11-3
J: TRBJ2-1
size: NA
D: TRBD2
DNA: TGTGCCAGCAGCGCCCGGGGACTAGCGGTACCTTACAATGAGCAGTTCTTC
CDR3: CASSARGLAVPYNEQFF

V: TRBV25-1
J: TRBJ2-1
size: NA
D: NA
DNA: TGTGCCAGCAAGGATAGCTCCGCAAGCTCCTACAATGAGCAGTTCTTC
CDR3: CASKDSSASSYNEQFF

V: TRBV5-1
J: TRBJ1-1
size: NA
D: TRBD1
DNA: TGCGCCAGCAGCTTCCGGGACAGGGGATCTGAAGCTTTCTTT
CDR3: CASSFRDRGSEAFF

V: TRBV30
J: TRBJ1-1
size: NA
D: NA
DNA: TGTGCCTGGAGTGGACAGCCTAAGAACACTGAAGCTTTCTTT
CDR3: CAWSGQPKNTEAFF

V: TRBV30
J: TRBJ1-5
size: NA
D: NA
DNA: TGTGCCTGGATGAAGGGGGTTGGGATGCCCCAGCATTTT
CDR3: CAWMKGVGMPQHF

V: TRBV2
J: TRBJ1-5
size: NA
D: TRBD1
DNA: TGTGCCACCAACGACAGGGCGGTTCAGCCCCAGCATTTT
CDR3: CATNDRAVQPQHF

V: TRBV7-2
J: TRBJ2-7
size: NA
D: NA
DNA: TGTGCCAGCAGCTTCCCCCCTCTGGGCAGAGCCTACGAGCAGTACTTC
CDR3: CASSFPPLGRAYEQYF

V: TRBV7-6
J: TRBJ2-2
size: NA
D: NA
DNA: TGTGCCAGCAGCTTAGCATGGCGCTCCCGGGGAACCCCTAACACCGGGGAGCTGTTTTTT
CDR3: CASSLAWRSRGTPNTGELFF

V: TRBV5-6
J: TRBJ1-1
size: NA
D: TRBD1
DNA: TGTGCCAGCAGCCATGGGACAGGGACGACTGAAGCTTTCTTT
CDR3: CASSHGTGTTEAFF

V: TRBV2
J: TRBJ1-5
size: NA
D: TRBD1
DNA: TGTGCCAGCAGCCCCACAGGGGATCAGCCCCAGCATTTT
CDR3: CASSPTGDQPQHF

V: TRBV5-1
J: TRBJ1-3
size: NA
D: TRBD1
DNA: TGCGCCAGCAGCTTGGCAGGACAGGGAGCTGGAAACACCATATATTTT
CDR3: CASSLAGQGAGNTIYF

V: TRBV7-2
J: TRBJ2-7
size: NA
D: NA
DNA: TGTGCCAGCAGTTCACCCCCCCGGGAGTTCTACGAGCAGTACTTC
CDR3: CASSSPPREFYEQYF

V: TRBV5-4
J: TRBJ2-7
size: NA
D: TRBD2
DNA: TGTGCCAGCAGCTTTGGTAGCGGGGGGGCGGAAGAGCAGTACTTC
CDR3: CASSFGSGGAEEQYF

V: TRBV6-5
J: TRBJ1-1
size: once
D: NA
DNA: TGTGCCAGCAGACGCGACAGATACACTGAAGCTTTCTTT
CDR3: CASRRDRYTEAFF

V: TRBV30
J: TRBJ2-5
size: NA
D: TRBD1
DNA: TGTGCCTGGAGCGGGACAGGGCGGTGGGAGACCCAGTACTTC
CDR3: CAWSGTGRWETQYF

V: TRBV5-5
J: TRBJ1-1
size: NA
D: TRBD1
DNA: TGTGCCAGCAGCCGAAGACAGGGGGCGGGCACTGAAGCTTTCTTT
CDR3: CASSRRQGAGTEAFF

V: TRBV2
J: TRBJ2-5
size: NA
D: TRBD1
DNA: TGTGCCAGCAGTGACCCTGGGACAGGGCAAGAGACCCAGTACTTC
CDR3: CASSDPGTGQETQYF

V: TRBV18
J: TRBJ2-7
size: NA
D: NA
DNA: TGTGCCAGCTCACCATATAGGTCCAGGGCTGTCTACGAGCAGTACTTC
CDR3: CASSPYRSRAVYEQYF

V: TRBV7-2
J: TRBJ2-5
size: NA
D: TRBD2
DNA: TGTGCCAGCAAGCGGGGGCTTGATGAGACCCAGTACTTC
CDR3: CASKRGLDETQYF

V: TRBV11-2
J: TRBJ2-7
size: NA
D: TRBD2
DNA: TGTGCCAGCAGCTCCGGACTAGCGGGGGTTTACGAGCAGTACTTC
CDR3: CASSSGLAGVYEQYF

V: TRBV10-3
J: TRBJ2-7
size: few
D: NA
DNA: TGTGCCATCAGTGGGCTAGCGTCCTACGAGCAGTACTTC
CDR3: CAISGLASYEQYF